This TCR beta chain was recorded in a study of regulatory T cells in long-lasting Graves disease. The CDR3 extends over 12 amino acids. V dropped 2 bases and J dropped 8 bases, with 8 bases sitting between them. Germline CDR1 reads LGHDT; CDR2 reads YNNKEL (reference sequence). Time point described: newly diagnosed GD, antithyroid drugs for less than 3 months. Scientists built the TCR library using RNA that was extracted from PBMCs. iRepertoire HTBI primers and Arm-PCR of CDR3 regions built TCR beta libraries. TCRdb reanalysed the multiplex PCR reads using MiXCR and keeps one entry per CDR3 protein. This table has 500,000 or so distinct CDR3 sequences, roughly 15% appearing once. This clonotype was observed a few times. This same sample was also part of a study on T cells in Graves' hyperthyroidism and ophthalmopathy.

The sample was peripheral blood mononuclear cells (PBMCs), taken at new diagnosis, from a patient treated with antithyroid drugs. The genes are TRBV3-1 and TRBJ2-3, with D unresolved. The source is a woman aged 45 to 65 with Graves disease. CDR3 sequence: CASSQRAATQYF. CDR3 sequence (DNA): TGTGCCAGCAGCCAACGGGCAGCTACGCAGTATTTT.